The text below deals with one T cell receptor (beta chain). The antigen remains undetermined. The germline V and J ends were trimmed by 4 bases and 7 bases, with 10 bases remaining between them. The CDR3 loop spans 13 amino acids. Germline lookup yields CDR1 SGHTA and CDR2 FQGTGA. Using its own MiXCR run on the 5' RACE reads, TCRdb lists one record per CDR3 protein. Among around 380,000 distinct CDR3 sequences listed, over 25% were seen once. The source of the sample is a study of identical twins' blood T cells. Study-level points and caveats: Each donor's most abundant TCRbeta clonotypes shared more CDR3 sequences with her twin than unrelated donors.

The chain employs TRBV7-3 and TRBJ2-2; D is undetermined. This sequence originates from a woman between 18 and 50 years old in good health. The sequenced sample was PBMCs. CDR3 nucleotides: TGTGCCAGCAGCTCCACGGGCAGCGGGGAGCTGTTTTTT. Its protein is CASSSTGSGELFF.